The present T cell receptor (beta chain) was sequenced within a study of lymphopenia after photon versus proton radiotherapy. Trimming cost V 4 bases and J 13 bases; bases outside gene matches: 5. This CDR3 has 12 residues. The germline V gene has CDR1 SGHVS and CDR2 FQNEAQ. The study's findings and limits: Better survival with proton therapy was suggested as possible, not demonstrated. A bigger post-nadir fall in TCR diversity correlated inversely with survival time in deceased patients. Proton therapy kept repertoires fairly stable, unlike photons, which gained effector/memory cells. After the lymphocyte nadir, photon-treated repertoires showed oligoclonal expansion, especially of CD8+ Temra cells.

Regarding this clone: Its antigen is still unknown.

TCRdb's table, derived via immunoSEQ multiplex PCR, lists solely in-frame clones and lacks some. This table has over 15,000 clones, approximately 84% appearing once. The source was peripheral blood, collected from a patient treated with proton-based radiotherapy. The J gene is TRBJ2-5, the V gene TRBV7-8; 11 nucleotides line up with TRBD1. This clonotype originated in a man between 65 and 80 years old with pancreatic cancer. The CDR3 reads CASSYGQGAAYF. The CDR3 DNA follows: TGTGCCAGCAGCTACGGACAGGGGGCGGCGTACTTC. The full variable domain, its missing parts supplied by reference TRBV7-8 and TRBJ2-5, is GAGVSQSPRYKVAKRGQDVALRCDPISGHVSLFWYQQALGQGPEFLTYFQNEAQLDKSGLPSDRFFAERPEGSVSTLKIQRTQQEDSAVYLCASSYGQGAAYFGPGTRLLVL.